Here is one T cell receptor beta chain with its context. The data are from a study of cytomegalovirus exposure and HLA in healthy donors. In the PCR, 60 Vbeta and 13 Jbeta primers were used. Only in-frame clones appear in the TCRdb table, and some are missing; sequencing was by immunoSEQ multiplex PCR. The table has fewer than 200,000 clones, over 65% seen once; the top ten hold 0.7% to 0.85%. The source is a female donor in good health and CMV-seronegative. Sequencing used PBMCs.

The CDR3 reads CASSALRGYGYTF. The DNA for the CDR3 is TGTGCCAGCAGTGCCCTCCGGGGCTATGGCTACACCTTC. The J gene is TRBJ1-2, the V gene TRBV6-5, with unresolved D. The CDR3 consists of 13 residues. Germline CDR1 reads MNHEY; CDR2 reads SVGAGI. The V end was cut by 5 bases, the J end by 4 bases, with 11 bases between.